Following are 24 T cell receptor beta chains from one sample sequenced in a study of OX40 agonist ivuxolimab in advanced cancers. The method was immunoSEQ multiplex PCR; TCRdb's version includes in-frame clones alone and lacks a portion of them. The sample records about 120,000 clones, over 75% being singletons. Sample: CD4+ or CD8+ T cells sorted from blood, taken in a trial of the OX40 agonist ivuxolimab. These receptor sequences come from an adult with an advanced solid tumor such as melanoma, head and neck, liver or kidney cancer.

The chain carries TRBV6-5 and TRBJ1-1; a weak D match, TRBD1 (5 bases). The V gene lost 0 bases and the J gene lost 5 bases, with 16 bases spanning the gap. The CDR3 runs 16 residues. Germline CDR1 MNHEY, CDR2 SVGAGI. Here the CDR3 reads CASSYSRAGKATEAFF. CDR3 nucleotide sequence: TGTGCCAGCAGTTACTCGAGGGCAGGGAAGGCGACTGAAGCTTTCTTT.

The chain combines TRBV7-3 with TRBJ1-2; 7 positions match TRBD1. The CDR3 length is 15 residues. V was clipped by 5 bases and J by 2 bases; unmatched bases: 8. Germline V gene lookup returns CDR1 SGHTA and CDR2 FQGTGA. The CDR3: CASSPSGQVNYGYTF. DNA for the CDR3: TGTGCCAGCAGCCCGTCCGGACAGGTGAACTATGGCTACACCTTC.

The chain uses TRBV6-5 and TRBJ2-1; D call uncertain. The V end lost 10 bases, the J end lost 0 bases, and 7 bases lay between the germline ends. Germline assignment: CDR1 MNHEY and CDR2 SVGAGI. CDR3 size: 12 residues. CDR3 nucleotide sequence: TGTGCCACCCACGGCTCCTACAATGAGCAGTTCTTC. This gives the protein CATHGSYNEQFF.

The chain employs TRBV27 and TRBJ1-6; D is uncertain. The V end was cut by 5 bases, the J end by 14 bases, with 16 bases between. This CDR3 contains 13 residues. The germline CDR1 and CDR2 sequences are MNHEY and SMNVEV (reference sequence). Here the CDR3 reads CASSPVTAFTLHF. The CDR3 DNA reads as TGTGCCAGCAGTCCCGTGACGGCCTTCACCCTCCACTTT.

The chain is built from TRBV27 and TRBJ2-5, with 9 bases identical to TRBD1. This CDR3 has 15 residues. Germline lookup yields CDR1 MNHEY and CDR2 SMNVEV (reference sequence). Trimming cost V 6 bases and J 4 bases; bases outside gene matches: 9. Here the CDR3 reads CASSLGQGRVETQYF. The CDR3 region has the DNA TGTGCCAGCAGCCTTGGACAGGGGAGAGTAGAGACCCAGTACTTC.

The V gene is TRBV7-3, the J gene TRBJ2-3; D perhaps matches TRBD2 (5 bases). Trimming took off 4 bases at V and 6 bases at J, with 11 bases between the two ends. Germline values: CDR1 SGHTA, CDR2 FQGTGA. This CDR3 comprises 13 residues. Here the CDR3 reads CASSSVLDDTQYF. In DNA form, the CDR3 reads TGTGCCAGCAGCTCGGTACTAGATGATACGCAGTATTTT. Full variable domain (missing parts from reference TRBV7-3 and TRBJ2-3): GAGVSQTPSNKVTEKGKYVELRCDPISGHTALYWYRQSLGQGPEFLIYFQGTGAADDSGLPNDRFFAVRPEGSVSTLKIQRTERGDSAVYLCASSSVLDDTQYFGPGTRLTVL.

The rearrangement joins TRBV29-1 to TRBJ2-1, with a weak D call TRBD1 (6 bases). The V gene lost 3 bases and the J gene lost 5 bases, with 17 bases spanning the gap. Germline loops: CDR1 SQVTM, CDR2 ANQGSEA. This CDR3 has 15 amino acids. The CDR3 spells CSVDPLTGLNNEQFF. The CDR3 DNA sequence: TGCAGCGTTGATCCCTTGACAGGTTTGAACAATGAGCAGTTCTTC.

V gene TRBV7-6 combines with J gene TRBJ1-3; D not resolved. V lost 0 bases and J lost 0, with 3 bases in between. The CDR3 has 14 residues. Germline CDR1 reads SGHVS; CDR2 reads FNYEAQ. The CDR3 protein is CASSLALSGNTIYF. As DNA, the CDR3 is TGTGCCAGCAGCTTAGCGCTCTCTGGAAACACCATATATTTT.

In this sample, this clone turned up a few times. The sample carries other DNA sequences with the same CDR3. The V call is TRBV7-2, the J call TRBJ2-3; tentative D call: TRBD2 (6 bases). Germline values: CDR1 SGHTA, CDR2 FQGNSA. V shed 5 bases and J shed 0 bases, with 12 bases lying between them. This CDR3 has 15 residues. CDR3 nucleotide sequence: TGTGCCAGCAGCCTCTTAGGGACTAGCACAGATACGCAGTATTTT. Amino acid sequence: CASSLLGTSTDTQYF.

The chain joins TRBV28 to TRBJ2-7, with 7 bases aligning to TRBD2. V shed 5 bases and J 3 bases; nucleotides not matched to a gene: 1. The CDR3 sequence is 12 residues long. Germline V CDR1 and CDR2: MDHEN, SYDVKM. CDR3 residues: CASSPGGYEQYF. CDR3 nucleotides: TGTGCCAGCAGTCCGGGGGGCTACGAGCAGTACTTC.

This clone has a single count. For the CDR3, the DNA is TGTGCCAGCAGCTTGGCGGGGGCGCCCCTTCGGGGCTACACCTTC. It yields the protein CASSLAGAPLRGYTF. The chain employs TRBV5-6 and TRBJ1-2; tentative D call: TRBD1 (6 bases). The CDR3 contains 15 residues. CDR1 is SGHDT, CDR2 YYEEEE, per germline. The ends were cut back, 0 bases at V and 8 bases at J, with 17 bases in the middle.

V gene TRBV2 combines with J gene TRBJ2-2; no clear D. The CDR3 has 15 amino acids. Looked up from germline, CDR1 is SNHLY and CDR2 is FYNNEI. V was clipped by 3 bases and J by 2 bases, with 10 bases between them. The CDR3, as DNA: TGTGCCAGCAGTGAGACTTCCGCTAACACCGGGGAGCTGTTTTTT. The encoded protein is CASSETSANTGELFF.

The chain uses TRBV7-9 and TRBJ2-1; D remains unclear. The CDR3 extends over 14 amino acids. Germline V gene sequence: CDR1 SEHNR, CDR2 FQNEAQ (reference sequence). V was clipped by 3 bases and J by 0 bases, with 6 bases between them. The CDR3 nucleotides read TGTGCCAGCAGCTTGGGATACTCCTACAATGAGCAGTTCTTC. Translating it yields CASSLGYSYNEQFF.

The chain links TRBV7-8 to TRBJ2-1; D is uncertain. V was shortened by 1 base and J by 10 bases, with 11 bases between the two germline ends. The germline CDR1 and CDR2 sequences are SGHVS and FQNEAQ. This CDR3 spans 13 amino acids. The CDR3 nucleotides read TGTGCCAGCAGCTTAGTAAGTCGAATGGAGCAGTTCTTC. Protein: CASSLVSRMEQFF.

The chain joins TRBV7-6 to TRBJ2-7; 8 nucleotides align to TRBD1. CDR3 length equals 15 residues. Germline loops: CDR1 SGHVS, CDR2 FNYEAQ. V lost 1 base, J lost 3 bases, and 5 bases stayed unmatched. The CDR3 nucleotides read TGTGCCAGCAGCTTAGGACAGGGGAGGAACTACGAGCAGTACTTC. Translating it yields CASSLGQGRNYEQYF. Combining the CDR3 with reference TRBV7-6 and TRBJ2-7 gives the whole variable domain GAGVSQSPRYKVTKRGQDVALRCDPISGHVSLYWYRQALGQGPEFLTYFNYEAQQDKSGLPNDRFSAERPEGSISTLTIQRTEQRDSAMYRCASSLGQGRNYEQYFGPGTRLTVT.

The chain carries TRBV4-3 and TRBJ1-2; no definite D call. This CDR3 is 13 amino acids long. V was shortened by 2 bases and J by 6 bases, with 10 bases between the two germline ends. Germline V gene data show CDR1 as LGHNA and CDR2 as YSLEER. CDR3 residues: CASSQTIRDGYTF. Here the CDR3 DNA reads TGCGCCAGCAGCCAAACGATTCGGGATGGCTACACCTTC.

With regard to this clone: This sample also contains other DNA sequences that code for the same CDR3. The chain links TRBV7-9 to TRBJ2-2; possible D gene TRBD2, 6 bases. The V gene's germline CDR1 is SEHNR and CDR2 FQNEAQ (reference sequence). The CDR3 spans 14 residues. V was cut by 1 base and J by 5 bases, with 8 bases left in between. CDR3 in DNA: TGTGCCAGCAGCTTAGATGCGGGGACCGGGGAGCTGTTTTTT. This gives the protein CASSLDAGTGELFF.

This clone was seen only a few times. The chain couples TRBV19 to TRBJ1-5; perhaps TRBD1 as D (6 bases). Trimming took off 8 bases at V and 6 bases at J, with 14 bases between the two ends. CDR1 is LNHDA, CDR2 SQIVND, per germline (reference sequence). This CDR3 spans 13 amino acids. The chain's CDR3 is CASGKGVTQPQHF. CDR3 in DNA: TGTGCCAGTGGGAAGGGGGTAACTCAGCCCCAGCATTTT.

The chain joins TRBV18 to TRBJ1-1, with 8 bases lining up with TRBD1. Germline V gives CDR1 KGHSH, CDR2 LQKENI. The CDR3 runs 15 residues. V lost 3 bases and J lost 6; bases outside the gene matches: 9. In DNA form, the CDR3 reads TGTGCCAGCTCACCGGGCAGGGGGCGATTCGCTGAAGCTTTCTTT. As protein: CASSPGRGRFAEAFF.

The V call is TRBV27, the J call TRBJ1-2; no definite D call. This CDR3 is 14 amino acids long. Per germline, CDR1 MNHEY and CDR2 SMNVEV (reference sequence). Trimming shortened V by 2 bases and J by 8 bases, and 15 bases separated the two germline ends. The CDR3 nucleotides are TGTGCCAGCAGTTTAAGCGGAGCCCGGTTCGGCTACACCTTC. Protein sequence: CASSLSGARFGYTF.

The chain employs TRBV7-6 and TRBJ2-3; 7 positions match TRBD1. The CDR3 is made up of 13 amino acids. CDR1 is SGHVS and CDR2 is FNYEAQ in the germline V gene. Trimming at V came to 5 bases and at J to 7 bases, leaving 6 bases not matched to a gene. The CDR3 DNA is TGTGCCAGCAGCGTAAACAGGGGACATACGCAGTATTTT. The encoded protein is CASSVNRGHTQYF. The full variable domain, rest sourced from reference TRBV7-6 and TRBJ2-3, is GAGVSQSPRYKVTKRGQDVALRCDPISGHVSLYWYRQALGQGPEFLTYFNYEAQQDKSGLPNDRFSAERPEGSISTLTIQRTEQRDSAMYRCASSVNRGHTQYFGPGTRLTVL.

The chain combines TRBV7-2 with TRBJ1-3; D is undetermined. V shed 5 bases and J shed 10 bases, with 15 bases lying between them. The germline V gene has CDR1 SGHTA and CDR2 FQGNSA. The CDR3 is 13 residues long. The CDR3 DNA follows: TGTGCCAGCAGCCTACATGAAGGACGGACCATATATTTT. Translating it yields CASSLHEGRTIYF.

The rearrangement uses TRBV28 and TRBJ1-1, with 7 nucleotides matching TRBD1. The V and J ends lost 6 bases and 1 base, in that order; junction bases with no gene match: 5. In germline, CDR1 is MDHEN, CDR2 SYDVKM. The CDR3 has 14 amino acids. The CDR3 DNA sequence: TGTGCCAGCAGAGCAGGGGGAACGAACACTGAAGCTTTCTTT. This translates into CASRAGGTNTEAFF.

The rearrangement links TRBV2 to TRBJ2-5; D is possibly TRBD2 (6 bases). The CDR3 extends over 11 amino acids. Trimming pared 5 bases from V and 10 bases from J, leaving 11 bases between. The germline CDR1 and CDR2 sequences are SNHLY and FYNNEI. Written as DNA, the CDR3 is TGTGCCAGCAGTTTTGGAGGGAACCAGTACTTC. Protein sequence: CASSFGGNQYF.